This TCR beta chain was sequenced in a study of T-cell memory formation after mild COVID-19. Points from the study as a whole: Contracting clones localized mainly to CM and EM when CD4+ and mainly to EMRA when CD8+.

This clonotype was observed a handful of times. Antigen: not known. This CDR3 spans 11 amino acids. Germline loops: CDR1 SNHLY, CDR2 FYNNEI. The V end lost 1 base, the J end lost 10 bases, and 7 bases lay between the germline ends. 5'RACE with constant-segment primers built TCRalpha and TCRbeta cDNA libraries with UMIs. TCRdb redid the calling of the 5' RACE reads with MiXCR, one entry per CDR3 protein. The data contain hundreds of thousands of distinct CDR3 sequences, about 20% of them singletons. Source material: PBMCs or a T cell subset sorted from them (not recorded which). The V and J genes are TRBV2 and TRBJ1-1, with D uncertain. This clonotype was obtained from an adult woman who had mild COVID-19 (a few samples of this study predate the infection). Cell type and time point are not known. The CDR3 region is CASSEEGIAFF. As DNA, the CDR3 is TGTGCCAGCAGTGAAGAGGGTATAGCTTTCTTT.